The source of this T cell receptor (beta chain) is a study of T cell repertoires in cytomegalovirus infection. This CDR3 is 14 amino acids long. V was shortened by 6 bases and J by 7 bases, with 13 bases between the two germline ends. TCRdb reprocessed the reads with MiXCR, giving one entry per CDR3 protein. The sample has approximately 500,000 distinct CDR3 sequences; approximately 10% are singletons. At least ten counts were recorded for this clonotype. Its antigen is as yet unknown. General study results and limits: Across the ex vivo response, the dominant clonotypes were HLA-C-restricted CMV-specific TCR beta clonotypes.

Sequencing used PBMCs. This sequence originates from a human donor in good health (CMV status not recorded). Some clones in this sample may be carry-over from other donors' samples. The chain joins TRBV12-3 or TRBV12-4 to TRBJ1-6; possible D gene TRBD1, 5 bases. CDR3 bases: TGTGCCAGCAGATTGGGACCGGTAAATTCACCCCTCCACTTT. It yields the protein CASRLGPVNSPLHF.